A single sample gave rise to the 17 T cell receptor beta chains below, sequenced in a study of T-cell memory formation after mild COVID-19 (dated by TCRdb to the early 2020s). The library came from 5' RACE. The instrument given in TCRdb is Illumina NovaSeq 6000. In-frame beta chains were kept once TCRdb had trimmed the public reads at Q25 with fastp and called clones with MiXCR. Under each unique CDR3 protein, matching rows form one entry showing the most common genes and DNA. The sample table lists 300,000 to 350,000 distinct CDR3 sequences, roughly an eighth of them with a count of one. The top ten constitute 20% to 25% of the sample. Sequenced input: PBMCs or a T cell subset sorted from them (not recorded which). Receptor source: a young man who had mild COVID-19 (a few samples of this study predate the infection). The sample titles of this study are shuffled in the database, so cell type and time point are left out; the donor was told from shared clones.

This clonotype was observed a few times. The rearrangement links TRBV14 to TRBJ2-2; D is unclear. CDR1 SGHDN and CDR2 FVKESK come from the germline V gene. V dropped 6 bases and J dropped 4 bases, with 9 bases sitting between them. This CDR3 region has 13 residues. CDR3 residues: CASSRPGTGELFF. The CDR3 bases are TGTGCCAGCAGTCGCCCTGGCACCGGGGAGCTGTTTTTT.

The chain joins TRBV19 to TRBJ2-7, with 11 bases matching TRBD2. Trimming removed 5 bases from V and 6 bases from J; junction bases left unmatched: 9. Germline CDR1 LNHDA, CDR2 SQIVND (reference sequence). This CDR3 contains 15 residues. The DNA for the CDR3 is TGTGCCAGTAGTCCCTCGACTAGCGGGGTGGGCGAGCAGTACTTC. This sequence encodes CASSPSTSGVGEQYF.

This clonotype was recorded a few times. Here the CDR3 DNA reads TGTGCCACGCGCGGACCGGGCATCGACGAGCAGTACTTC. This codes for CATRGPGIDEQYF. The V and J genes are TRBV11-2 and TRBJ2-7; D is unresolved. Germline CDR1 reads SGHAT; CDR2 reads FQNNGV. The CDR3 consists of 13 residues. V lost 10 bases and J 5 bases, leaving 18 bases between the germline ends.

This clonotype was observed a few times. V is TRBV9 and J is TRBJ2-7; the D gene is possibly TRBD1 (6 bases). This CDR3 is built from 8 residues. Germline V gives CDR1 SGDLS, CDR2 YYNGEE. The CDR3 DNA is TGTGCCAGCAGCGCTAGGGGGGTC. Protein product: CASSARGV.

This clonotype has more than one count but fewer than ten. The rearrangement joins TRBV4-1 to TRBJ1-1; D may be TRBD1 (6 bases). V gave up 4 bases and J gave up 5 bases, with 14 bases separating them. The germline V gene has CDR1 MGHRA and CDR2 YSYEKL. CDR3 length equals 14 residues. Here the CDR3 DNA reads TGCGCCAGCAGCCTACGGGGGGCGGGAACTGAAGCTTTCTTT. Amino acid sequence: CASSLRGAGTEAFF.

The rearrangement uses TRBV12-3 or TRBV12-4 and TRBJ2-2, with 8 positions matching TRBD2. The J segment lost 3 bases and the V segment lost 6 bases, leaving 6 bases of the junction unmatched. The CDR3 extends over 15 amino acids. CDR3 coding DNA: TGTGCCAGCAGCCCGGGACTAGGGGACACCGGGGAGCTGTTTTTT. Its protein is CASSPGLGDTGELFF.

This clonotype has ten or more counts. The chain is built from TRBV4-3 and TRBJ2-5, with TRBD2 as a possible D gene (6 bases). V was shortened by 1 base and J by 3 bases, with 9 bases between the two germline ends. Per the germline V gene, CDR1 is LGHNA and CDR2 is YSLEER. The CDR3 has 14 amino acids. The CDR3 protein is CASSQVGGEETQYF. CDR3 in DNA: TGCGCCAGCAGCCAAGTCGGCGGGGAAGAGACCCAGTACTTC.

The chain employs TRBV6-6 and TRBJ2-2; 7 bases line up with TRBD1. Germline V gene data show CDR1 as MNHNY and CDR2 as SVGAGI (reference sequence). The trim removed 6 bases at V and 1 base at J, leaving 8 bases unmatched. This CDR3 comprises 16 residues. CDR3 coding DNA: TGTGCCAGCAGCCCAGTGCAGGGGGTGAACACCGGGGAGCTGTTTTTT. It translates to CASSPVQGVNTGELFF.

In this sample, this clonotype turned up a few times. The chain uses TRBV6-6 and TRBJ1-1; maybe TRBD1 (5 bases). Between the trimmed V and J ends, which lost 8 bases and 1 base, there was a span of 11 bases. The CDR3 sequence is 13 residues long. In germline, CDR1 is MNHNY, CDR2 SVGAGI (reference sequence). DNA of the CDR3: TGTGCCAGCCTTACGGGGGGGAACACTGAAGCTTTCTTT. Residues: CASLTGGNTEAFF.

This clonotype was seen a few times. The V call is TRBV7-6, the J call TRBJ2-5, with D possibly being TRBD1 or TRBD2 (6 bases each). From germline, CDR1 is SGHVS and CDR2 FNYEAQ. The CDR3 has 18 residues. V lost 2 bases to trimming and J lost 1 base, with 20 bases between them. For the CDR3, the DNA is TGTGCCAGCAGCTTACGGGGGCCCTCCTCCGTCAGCCAAGAGACCCAGTACTTC. Amino acid sequence: CASSLRGPSSVSQETQYF.

Only a few counts were recorded for this clonotype. The V gene is TRBV5-1, the J gene TRBJ1-3, with D possibly matching TRBD1 (5 bases). There are 15 residues in the CDR3. Germline CDR1 SGHRS, CDR2 YFSETQ. Trimming took off 5 bases at V and 0 bases at J, with 12 bases between the two ends. CDR3 nucleotide sequence: TGCGCCAGCAGTCGGGGCGGTAACTCTGGAAACACCATATATTTT. Its translation is CASSRGGNSGNTIYF.

This clonotype occurred a few times. The chain employs TRBV24-1 and TRBJ1-2; 7 bases line up with TRBD1. V shed 3 bases, J shed 4 bases, and the junction held 10 bases outside the gene matches. The CDR3 is 16 amino acids. Germline V gene sequence: CDR1 KGHDR, CDR2 SFDVKD. This chain's CDR3 is CATSDRRDSVSYGYTF. Written as DNA, the CDR3 is TGTGCCACCAGTGATAGAAGGGACAGCGTATCCTATGGCTACACCTTC.

This clonotype was seen a handful of times. The V and J genes are TRBV5-4 and TRBJ2-7; maybe TRBD2 (7 bases). CDR3 size: 15 residues. Per the germline V gene, CDR1 is SGHNT and CDR2 is YYREEE (reference sequence). The V gene lost 9 bases and the J gene lost 5 bases, with 24 bases spanning the gap. This CDR3 reads CATSPGGGRSHEQYF. As DNA, the CDR3 is TGTGCCACCTCGCCGGGCGGGGGCCGGTCCCACGAGCAGTACTTC.

This clonotype was detected a few times. The chain is built from TRBV7-8 and TRBJ2-3; the match to TRBD2 covers 9 bases. The germline CDR1 and CDR2 sequences are SGHVS and FQNEAQ. V lost 7 bases to trimming and J lost 4 bases; unmatched junction nucleotides: 6. The CDR3 runs to 14 residues. CDR3 loop: CASTEGGGADTQYF. As DNA, the CDR3 is TGTGCCAGCACCGAGGGCGGGGGGGCAGATACGCAGTATTTT.

This sequence joins TRBV20-1 and TRBJ2-3; D is possibly TRBD1 (5 bases). The CDR3 totals 15 residues. Between the trimmed V and J ends, which lost 5 bases and 3 bases, there was a span of 18 bases. Germline V gives CDR1 DFQATT, CDR2 SNEGSKA (reference sequence). CDR3 in DNA: TGCAGTGCTTCCCCGGCCAGGGTGGCAACAGATACGCAGTATTTT. This sequence encodes CSASPARVATDTQYF.

This clonotype was seen more than once but under ten times. V gene TRBV2 combines with J gene TRBJ2-3; D is undetermined. CDR3 length: 11 residues. CDR1 is SNHLY and CDR2 is FYNNEI in the germline V gene. Trimming pared 6 bases from V and 5 bases from J, leaving 6 bases between. The CDR3 bases are TGTGCCAGCAGACGCATAGATACGCAGTATTTT. The encoded protein is CASRRIDTQYF.

This clonotype was observed at least ten times. The chain links TRBV5-1 to TRBJ2-5, with 10 nucleotides matching TRBD1. The ends lost 0 bases at V and 3 bases at J; junction bases unmatched: 2. Germline V gene data show CDR1 as SGHRS and CDR2 as YFSETQ. The CDR3 runs to 15 residues. CDR3 sequence: CASSLAGTGEETQYF. As DNA, the CDR3 is TGCGCCAGCAGCTTGGCTGGGACAGGGGAAGAGACCCAGTACTTC.